This entry lists 28 T cell receptor beta chains sequenced from one sample in a study of T cell changes during pregnancy in multiple sclerosis (dated by TCRdb to the late 2010s). Library creation used the immunoSEQ multiplex PCR assay. Imported from immuneACCESS, the table was reduced by TCRdb to in-frame sequences with V and J called. These copies leave out some clones; in studies compared against another copy, an unresolved V gene accounts for under half, and the cause of the remainder is not known. A total of tens of thousands of clones appear in this sample, about 91% of them only once. The top ten clones comprise roughly 0.3% of the sample. The sample here was CD4+ T cells from peripheral blood mononuclear cells, taken in the third trimester of pregnancy. These TCRs come from a female donor in good health, enrolled as a control in a pregnancy study.

The chain employs TRBV9 and TRBJ2-5; TRBD1 is a possible D gene (5 bases). Trimming left V 0 bases short and J 6 bases short, with 12 bases between. Looked up from germline, CDR1 is SGDLS and CDR2 is YYNGEE. The CDR3 has 14 residues. The CDR3 protein is CASSVEGRVKTQYF. CDR3 bases: TGTGCCAGCAGCGTAGAAGGCAGGGTTAAGACCCAGTACTTC.

The chain has TRBV19 and TRBJ1-1, with 7 bases that match TRBD1. From germline, CDR1 is LNHDA and CDR2 SQIVND (reference sequence). Germline trimming cut 9 bases from V and 2 bases from J; bases unmatched to any gene: 9. The CDR3 is 14 residues long. The CDR3 coding sequence is TGTGCCAGCAACAAGGGACAGAAAAACACTGAAGCTTTCTTT. It encodes CASNKGQKNTEAFF.

This rearrangement joins TRBV19 to TRBJ1-2; D perhaps matches TRBD1 (5 bases). Germline CDR1 LNHDA, CDR2 SQIVND (reference sequence). The CDR3 extends over 11 amino acids. V shed 7 bases and J shed 5 bases, with 8 bases lying between them. CDR3 sequence: CASTSGYGYTF. The CDR3 nucleotides are TGTGCCAGTACATCAGGGTATGGCTACACCTTC.

The V call is TRBV5-4, the J call TRBJ1-3, with a possible D match to TRBD1 (5 bases). Per the germline V gene, CDR1 is SGHNT and CDR2 is YYREEE (reference sequence). The CDR3 loop spans 13 amino acids. The V and J ends lost 1 base and 4 bases respectively, with 6 bases between them. The CDR3 coding sequence is TGTGCCAGCAGCTTGCCAGGGGGAAACACCATATATTTT. It specifies CASSLPGGNTIYF.

V usage is TRBV4-3 and J usage is TRBJ2-7, with 8 bases aligning to TRBD1. Losses at the gene ends were 0 bases for V and 2 bases for J; bases not matched to a gene: 6. The CDR3 has 16 amino acids. The germline CDR1 and CDR2 sequences are LGHNA and YSLEER. For the CDR3, the DNA is TGCGCCAGCAGCCAAGACCTCAGGGGGCCGACCTACGAGCAGTACTTC. Protein: CASSQDLRGPTYEQYF.

This clone appeared a single time. The CDR3 region has the DNA TGCGCCAGCAGCCAAGATCGGTTAGCGGGGAGGGAGACCCAGTACTTC. Translating it yields CASSQDRLAGRETQYF. V gene TRBV4-1 combines with J gene TRBJ2-5; TRBD2 matches 8 bases. Unmatched junction bases numbered 8, after V lost 0 bases and J lost 5 bases. The CDR3 contains 16 residues. Per germline, CDR1 MGHRA and CDR2 YSYEKL.

This chain links TRBV6-1 with TRBJ1-3; D might be TRBD1 (6 bases). V lost 6 bases and J 4 bases, leaving 16 bases between the germline ends. This CDR3 comprises 15 residues. The V gene's germline CDR1 is MNHNS and CDR2 SASEGT. CDR3 loop: CASSPTGSRGNTIYF. The CDR3 DNA reads TGTGCCAGCAGCCCGACAGGTTCTCGGGGAAACACCATATATTTT.

CDR3 amino acids: CASSPDLASYNSPLHF. CDR3 DNA: TGTGCCAGCAGCCCGGACTTGGCCTCCTATAATTCACCCCTCCACTTT. The rearrangement uses TRBV7-9 and TRBJ1-6; no reliable D call. V was trimmed by 5 bases and J by 0 bases, leaving 11 bases between them. The CDR3 is 16 residues long. The germline V gene encodes CDR1 SEHNR and CDR2 FQNEAQ (reference sequence).

The V call is TRBV19, the J call TRBJ1-6, with D perhaps TRBD1 (6 bases). The CDR3 sequence is 14 residues long. From germline, CDR1 is LNHDA and CDR2 SQIVND (reference sequence). Trimming cost V 6 bases and J 6 bases, with 12 bases left between them. In DNA form, the CDR3 reads TGTGCCAGTAGCGCAGGGGCAGTTAATTCACCCCTCCACTTT. Residues: CASSAGAVNSPLHF.

A single count supports this clone. The chain recombines TRBV19 with TRBJ1-2; D gene ambiguous. This CDR3 is 17 amino acids long. V was cut by 2 bases and J by 0 bases, with 16 bases left in between. In germline, CDR1 is LNHDA, CDR2 SQIVND (reference sequence). CDR3 protein: CASSIPRGGSSNYGYTF. The CDR3 coding sequence is TGTGCCAGTAGTATACCCCGGGGAGGAAGTTCTAACTATGGCTACACCTTC.

V gene TRBV5-1 combines with J gene TRBJ2-2; a possible D gene is TRBD2 (6 bases). This CDR3 spans 15 amino acids. Germline V gives CDR1 SGHRS, CDR2 YFSETQ. V was clipped by 1 base and J by 0 bases, with 7 bases between them. CDR3 loop: CASSLWDSNTGELFF. The CDR3 nucleotides are TGCGCCAGCAGCTTGTGGGACTCGAACACCGGGGAGCTGTTTTTT. The whole variable domain, remainder taken from reference TRBV5-1 and TRBJ2-2, is KAGVTQTPRYLIKTRGQQVTLSCSPISGHRSVSWYQQTPGQGLQFLFEYFSETQRNKGNFPGRFSGRQFSNSRSEMNVSTLELGDSALYLCASSLWDSNTGELFFGEGSRLTVL.

The chain combines TRBV4-2 with TRBJ2-7, with 7 bases matching TRBD2. Germline CDR1 is LGHNA and CDR2 is YNFKEQ. The CDR3 consists of 18 residues. J lost 2 bases, V lost 0 bases, and 13 bases had no gene match. The CDR3 DNA is TGTGCCAGCAGCCAAGACCTCCTGTTTGGGGGGGGGACCTACGAGCAGTACTTC. Translating gives CASSQDLLFGGGTYEQYF.

The rearrangement uses TRBV7-2 and TRBJ2-2, with 12 bases matching TRBD2. After removal of 0 bases from V and 4 bases from J, the junction contained 6 bases not matched to a gene. Per the germline V gene, CDR1 is SGHTA and CDR2 is FQGNSA. This CDR3 is 18 amino acids long. CDR3: CASSLARPSGGATGELFF. DNA of the CDR3: TGTGCCAGCAGCTTAGCGCGTCCTAGCGGGGGGGCCACCGGGGAGCTGTTTTTT.

J is TRBJ1-3 and V is TRBV4-3; D is uncertain. CDR1 and CDR2 (germline): LGHNA, YSLEER. The CDR3 runs to 15 residues. V dropped 1 base and J dropped 0 bases, with 7 bases sitting between them. The CDR3 DNA reads TGCGCCAGCAGCCAAGCTCCGTACTCTGGAAACACCATATATTTT. The encoded protein is CASSQAPYSGNTIYF.

The chain carries TRBV6-5 and TRBJ2-7, with 9 bases lining up with TRBD1. V shed 0 bases, J shed 3 bases, and the junction held 3 bases outside the gene matches. Germline V gives CDR1 MNHEY, CDR2 SVGAGI. This CDR3 comprises 15 residues. Here the CDR3 DNA reads TGTGCCAGCAGTTACTCCGGGACAGGGATCTACGAGCAGTACTTC. Residues: CASSYSGTGIYEQYF.

CDR3 DNA: TGTGCCAGCAGTTACCAGGGGGAAGTGTTTTTT. Translating gives CASSYQGEVFF. The V gene is TRBV6-5, the J gene TRBJ1-4, with 7 positions matching TRBD1. After removal of 2 bases from V and 15 bases from J, the junction contained 3 bases not matched to a gene. The CDR3 is 11 residues long. Germline CDR1 and CDR2: MNHEY and SVGAGI.

This chain joins TRBV19 and TRBJ2-7; TRBD1 matches 8 bases. Germline V gives CDR1 LNHDA, CDR2 SQIVND (reference sequence). Unmatched junction bases numbered 8, after V lost 7 bases and J lost 6 bases. The CDR3 is 13 residues long. Here the CDR3 reads CASKVQGTGEQYF. DNA for the CDR3: TGTGCCAGTAAGGTACAGGGGACAGGCGAGCAGTACTTC.

This chain uses TRBV11-3 with TRBJ1-1; TRBD1 agrees at 8 bases. With V trimmed by 1 base and J by 0 bases, 4 bases remained unmatched. CDR1 and CDR2 from the germline V gene are SGHNT and YENEEA. The CDR3 is 16 amino acids. CDR3 protein: CASSLVAGGLNTEAFF. CDR3 sequence (DNA): TGTGCCAGCAGCTTAGTGGCAGGGGGCTTGAACACTGAAGCTTTCTTT.

V is TRBV7-2 and J is TRBJ2-2; 8 nucleotides line up with TRBD2. The CDR3 is made up of 15 amino acids. J lost 4 bases, V lost 4 bases, and 5 bases had no gene match. Germline values: CDR1 SGHTA, CDR2 FQGNSA. CDR3 in amino acids: CASSWAGGGTGELFF. The DNA for the CDR3 is TGTGCCAGCAGCTGGGCGGGGGGTGGCACCGGGGAGCTGTTTTTT.

This chain links TRBV2 with TRBJ2-5, with 8 bases lining up with TRBD2. This CDR3 region has 13 residues. Germline V CDR1 and CDR2: SNHLY, FYNNEI. Unmatched junction bases numbered 8, after V lost 1 base and J lost 13 bases. The CDR3 DNA sequence: TGTGCCAGCAGTGAAGAGGGTAGCGGGGTCCGGTACTTC. Residues: CASSEEGSGVRYF.

This clone showed up many times. The chain has TRBV5-1 and TRBJ2-7, with 7 bases matching TRBD1. V shed 4 bases, J shed 4 bases, and the junction held 2 bases outside the gene matches. CDR1 and CDR2 from the germline V gene are SGHRS and YFSETQ. This CDR3 has 12 residues. The CDR3 here is CASSIRGYEQYF. DNA for the CDR3: TGCGCCAGCAGCATCAGGGGGTACGAGCAGTACTTC. Full variable domain (remainder filled in from reference TRBV5-1 and TRBJ2-7): KAGVTQTPRYLIKTRGQQVTLSCSPISGHRSVSWYQQTPGQGLQFLFEYFSETQRNKGNFPGRFSGRQFSNSRSEMNVSTLELGDSALYLCASSIRGYEQYFGPGTRLTVT.

The chain carries TRBV5-5 and TRBJ1-2; D is unclear. The ends were cut back, 2 bases at V and 3 bases at J, with 11 bases in the middle. Germline-derived CDR1 and CDR2 are SGHKS and YYEKEE (reference sequence). This CDR3 is built from 14 residues. The DNA for the CDR3 is TGTGCCAGCAGCTTATACCGGGGTGACTATGGCTACACCTTC. This gives the protein CASSLYRGDYGYTF.

The rearrangement uses TRBV11-3 and TRBJ2-1; 8 bases agree with TRBD1. The CDR3 sequence is 15 residues long. Trimming removed 5 bases from V and 3 bases from J; junction bases left unmatched: 6. Germline CDR1 SGHNT, CDR2 YENEEA. CDR3 sequence (DNA): TGTGCCAGCAGCCCCGATACAGGGGGCTACAATGAGCAGTTCTTC. Protein product: CASSPDTGGYNEQFF.

The genes are TRBV9 and TRBJ1-1; 7 nucleotides agree with TRBD1. Germline trimming cut 4 bases from V and 0 bases from J; bases unmatched to any gene: 6. The germline V gene has CDR1 SGDLS and CDR2 YYNGEE. This CDR3 region has 15 residues. CDR3 sequence reads: CASSPPGTVNTEAFF. The CDR3 DNA is TGTGCCAGCAGCCCACCCGGGACAGTGAACACTGAAGCTTTCTTT.

V is TRBV4-3 and J is TRBJ1-2; D perhaps matches TRBD1 (6 bases). Trimming took off 4 bases at V and 0 bases at J, with 6 bases between the two ends. The CDR3 spans 13 residues. Germline V CDR1 and CDR2: LGHNA, YSLEER. In DNA form, the CDR3 reads TGCGCCAGCAGCCGGACAGCTAACTATGGCTACACCTTC. Translation: CASSRTANYGYTF.

The J gene is TRBJ2-3, the V gene TRBV7-8; 15 nucleotides line up with TRBD2. This CDR3 is built from 17 residues. V gave up 7 bases and J gave up 7 bases; unmatched junction bases: 12. Per germline, CDR1 SGHVS and CDR2 FQNEAQ. The CDR3 nucleotides read TGTGCCAGCAACCCGGTGGGACTAGCGGGGGGTGTGAATACGCAGTATTTT. It translates to CASNPVGLAGGVNTQYF. The full variable domain, its missing parts supplied by reference TRBV7-8 and TRBJ2-3, is GAGVSQSPRYKVAKRGQDVALRCDPISGHVSLFWYQQALGQGPEFLTYFQNEAQLDKSGLPSDRFFAERPEGSVSTLKIQRTQQEDSAVYLCASNPVGLAGGVNTQYFGPGTRLTVL.

V and J are TRBV6-6 and TRBJ2-7; TRBD1 agrees at 8 bases. V shed 6 bases, J shed 10 bases, and the junction held 8 bases outside the gene matches. This CDR3 region has 12 residues. Germline values: CDR1 MNHNY, CDR2 SVGAGI (reference sequence). CDR3 residues: CASSLDRGYQYF. The CDR3 nucleotides read TGTGCCAGCAGCCTCGACAGGGGCTACCAGTACTTC.

The chain employs TRBV6-1 and TRBJ1-6; the D gene is possibly TRBD1 (5 bases). The V end lost 2 bases, the J end lost 9 bases, and 14 bases lay between the germline ends. This CDR3 contains 15 residues. Germline V CDR1 and CDR2: MNHNS, SASEGT. CDR3 in amino acids: CASSESGQGGSPLHF. The DNA of the CDR3 is TGTGCCAGCAGTGAAAGCGGGCAGGGAGGTTCACCCCTCCACTTT.